This record covers a single T cell receptor (beta chain). Its antigen specificity is not known. Base qualities are not at hand, and no much larger clone is one base apart. The germline V gene specifies SGHTS as CDR1 and YDEGEE as CDR2. At the junction V is shortened by 4 bases and J by 2 bases, with 9 bases in between. From the cysteine through the phenylalanine, the CDR3 covers 13 amino acids. Just the 39-base CDR3 DNA is kept, in frame starting at base 1. This sample was taken from a study of OX40 agonist ivuxolimab in advanced cancers. For the study in its entirety: Ivuxolimab, which targeted the costimulatory receptor OX40 (CD134), was an agonistic, fully human IgG2 monoclonal antibody. Intravenous ivuxolimab was administered to patients every 2 weeks at six dose levels: 0.01, 0.1, 0.3, 1.5, 3 and 10 mg/kg. Of the roughly 50 dose-escalation patients, hepatocellular carcinoma was present in approximately 20, melanoma in approximately 15, renal cell carcinoma in 9 and head and neck cancer in 9. In the dose-escalation cohort, over 65% of patients were male, and the mean age was around 60 years, with a range of about 23 to 80. Prior anti-PD-1, anti-PD-L1 or anti-CTLA-4 therapy was permitted, and checkpoint inhibitors had been received by around 39% of dose-escalation patients. Partial responses occurred in three dose-escalation patients, of whom one had hepatocellular carcinoma and two had cutaneous melanoma. The point of sequencing TCRbeta in the periphery was to test whether ivuxolimab changed TCR sequence diversity and drove clonal T-cell expansion. The monotherapy dose-escalation portion (N ≈ 55 patients) of the phase I ivuxolimab trial is reported in the paper.

To sequence the TCRbeta CDR3 region, genomic DNA was isolated from the sorted cells. The immunoSEQ Assay was used to sequence the TCRbeta CDR3 regions. TCRdb stores this immuneACCESS table with in-frame sequences only. Part of the clones is absent; in the studies checked, under half of the shortfall reflects unresolved V genes, and no reason is known for the rest. Recorded for this sample are 43,000 or so clones; around 90% of them occurred a single time. The ten largest clones add up to around 11% of the sample. Points the paper makes about the study in general: Clonal expansion of both CD4+ and CD8+ blood T cells was observed from baseline to week 6 at doses 0.1 to 3.0 mg/kg. The antigen specificity of the clonally expanded peripheral T cells was not determined. Partial responders in the 0.1-3.0 mg/kg groups had among the lowest normalized peripheral clonal expansion, especially among CD8+ T cells. Low levels of normalized T-cell clonal expansion were also shown by some nonresponding patients. After ivuxolimab, more expanded clones were found on average in CD8+ T cells than in CD4+ T cells.

The trial excluded patients who had a history of autoimmune disease or who were on systemic immunosuppression. Peripheral blood for TCR sequencing was collected from all dose cohorts at baseline, on cycle 4 day 1, and on cycle 7 day 1. Samples were obtained from an open-label, multicenter, first-in-human phase I dose-escalation trial of ivuxolimab. The trial enrolled adults with locally advanced or metastatic head and neck squamous cell, hepatocellular, melanoma or renal cell carcinoma. Before TCR sequencing, CD4+ T cells and CD8+ T cells were sorted from peripheral blood as separate populations. Sequences were derived from CD4+ or CD8+ T cells sorted from blood, sampled in a trial of the OX40 agonist ivuxolimab. The chain couples TRBV5-8 to TRBJ1-2, with an unclear D gene assignment. The TCR originated in an adult with an advanced solid tumor such as melanoma, head and neck, liver or kidney cancer. The nucleotide sequence is TGTGCCAGCAGCCCCGACTTAAACTATGGCTACACCTTC. Its protein is CASSPDLNYGYTF.